Listed below are T cell receptor beta chains from one sample, sequenced in a study of blood T cell repertoires in COVID-19. Method: immunoSEQ multiplex PCR; TCRdb's copy keeps in-frame clones and lacks some. The sample lists fewer than 350,000 clones; roughly 91% were seen once. Sequencing was carried out using PBMCs or T cells enriched from blood (not recorded which). The receptors derive from a middle-aged woman with acute COVID-19. Both conserved end residues are part of each CDR3. The order of the fields is CDR3 protein, CDR3 DNA, clone size, V gene, D gene, J gene. D genes are given only for firm matches. Clone size is stated in some rows and not others, as once, few, many or a class when expanded.

CDR3 protein: CASSYRKDRSSYNSPLHF
CDR3 DNA: TGTGCCAGCAGTTACAGGAAGGACAGGAGCTCCTATAATTCACCCCTCCACTTT
clone size: once
V gene: TRBV6-2/TRBV6-3
D gene: TRBD1
J gene: TRBJ1-6

CDR3 protein: CATSRPGTGVYNEQFF
CDR3 DNA: TGTGCCACCAGCAGGCCCGGGACAGGGGTTTACAATGAGCAGTTCTTC
clone size: .
V gene: TRBV15
D gene: TRBD1
J gene: TRBJ2-1

CDR3 protein: CASSNGETALSDQHF
CDR3 DNA: TGTGCCAGTAGTAATGGAGAGACAGCTCTATCAGACCAGCATTTT
clone size: .
V gene: TRBV19
D gene: .
J gene: TRBJ1-5

CDR3 protein: CASSQEGQPNEKLFF
CDR3 DNA: TGCGCCAGCAGCCAAGAGGGACAGCCTAATGAAAAACTGTTTTTT
clone size: .
V gene: TRBV4-1
D gene: TRBD1
J gene: TRBJ1-4

CDR3 protein: CASSHGRGLARQETQYF
CDR3 DNA: TGTGCCAGCAGCCACGGCCGCGGACTAGCGCGCCAAGAGACCCAGTACTTC
clone size: .
V gene: TRBV11-2
D gene: TRBD2
J gene: TRBJ2-5

CDR3 protein: CASSPGTSFDTGELFF
CDR3 DNA: TGTGCCAGCAGCCCCGGGACAAGTTTCGACACCGGGGAGCTGTTTTTT
clone size: .
V gene: TRBV7-3
D gene: .
J gene: TRBJ2-2

CDR3 protein: CASSQVDRPGVLTF
CDR3 DNA: TGTGCCAGCAGCCAAGTGGACAGGCCAGGCGTCCTGACTTTC
clone size: .
V gene: TRBV3-1/TRBV3-2
D gene: TRBD1
J gene: TRBJ2-6

CDR3 protein: CASSIYPSQHTEAFF
CDR3 DNA: TGTGCCAGTAGTATATATCCCAGTCAACACACTGAAGCTTTCTTT
clone size: .
V gene: TRBV19
D gene: .
J gene: TRBJ1-1

CDR3 protein: CASSPLGQGGYGYTF
CDR3 DNA: TGTGCCAGCAGCCCCCTTGGGCAGGGCGGCTATGGCTACACCTTC
clone size: .
V gene: TRBV3-1/TRBV3-2
D gene: .
J gene: TRBJ1-2

CDR3 protein: CATLEAVNEKLFF
CDR3 DNA: TGTGCCACCCTCGAGGCCGTTAATGAAAAACTGTTTTTT
clone size: .
V gene: TRBV28
D gene: .
J gene: TRBJ1-4

CDR3 protein: CASSPRLAGTDTQYF
CDR3 DNA: TGTGCCAGCAGCCCCAGACTAGCGGGCACAGATACGCAGTATTTT
clone size: .
V gene: TRBV11-2
D gene: TRBD2
J gene: TRBJ2-3

CDR3 protein: CASSQEARANEKLFF
CDR3 DNA: TGTGCCAGCAGCCAAGAGGCCCGGGCTAATGAAAAACTGTTTTTT
clone size: .
V gene: TRBV14
D gene: .
J gene: TRBJ1-4

CDR3 protein: CSVREGAGGTEAFF
CDR3 DNA: TGCAGCGTCCGCGAGGGGGCAGGAGGCACTGAAGCTTTCTTT
clone size: .
V gene: TRBV29-1
D gene: TRBD1
J gene: TRBJ1-1

CDR3 protein: CASSRQISGNTIYF
CDR3 DNA: TGTGCCAGCAGCAGACAGATTTCTGGAAACACCATATATTTT
clone size: .
V gene: TRBV7-2
D gene: .
J gene: TRBJ1-3

CDR3 protein: CASSPGTGRSPLHF
CDR3 DNA: TGTGCCAGCAGTCCGGGGACAGGTCGATCACCCCTCCACTTT
clone size: .
V gene: TRBV27
D gene: TRBD1
J gene: TRBJ1-6

CDR3 protein: CASSPTTGLRTDTQYF
CDR3 DNA: TGTGCCAGCAGCCCAACGACAGGGTTGAGAACAGATACGCAGTATTTT
clone size: .
V gene: TRBV7-2
D gene: TRBD1
J gene: TRBJ2-3

CDR3 protein: CASSIWGLGQPQHF
CDR3 DNA: TGTGCCAGTAGTATTTGGGGACTGGGACAGCCCCAGCATTTT
clone size: .
V gene: TRBV19
D gene: .
J gene: TRBJ1-5